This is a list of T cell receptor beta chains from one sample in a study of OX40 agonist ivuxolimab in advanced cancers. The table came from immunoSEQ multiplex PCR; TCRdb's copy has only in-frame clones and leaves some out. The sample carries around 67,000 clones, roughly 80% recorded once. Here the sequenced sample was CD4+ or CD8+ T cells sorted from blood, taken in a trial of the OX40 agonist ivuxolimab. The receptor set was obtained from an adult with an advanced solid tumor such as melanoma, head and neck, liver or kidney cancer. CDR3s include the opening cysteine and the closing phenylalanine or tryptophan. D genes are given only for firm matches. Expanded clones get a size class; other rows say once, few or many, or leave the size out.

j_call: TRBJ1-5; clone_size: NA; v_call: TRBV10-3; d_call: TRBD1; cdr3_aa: CAISPATGDPTQPQHF; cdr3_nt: TGTGCCATCAGTCCAGCGACAGGGGATCCCACTCAGCCCCAGCATTTT
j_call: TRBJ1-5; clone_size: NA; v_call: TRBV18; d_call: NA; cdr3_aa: CASSPLEQPQHF; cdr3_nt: TGTGCCAGCTCACCCCTGGAACAGCCCCAGCATTTT
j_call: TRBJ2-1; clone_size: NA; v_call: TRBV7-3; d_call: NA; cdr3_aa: CASSLGLGGPGEQFF; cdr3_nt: TGTGCCAGCAGCTTAGGTTTGGGGGGGCCTGGTGAGCAGTTCTTC
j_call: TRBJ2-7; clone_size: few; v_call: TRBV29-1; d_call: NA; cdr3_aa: CSVGGLTGPTYEQYF; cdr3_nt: TGCAGCGTTGGGGGTCTCACAGGACCTACCTACGAGCAGTACTTC
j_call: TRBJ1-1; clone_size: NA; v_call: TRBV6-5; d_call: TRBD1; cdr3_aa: CASRPGTEKNTEAFF; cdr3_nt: TGTGCCAGCAGACCCGGGACAGAGAAGAACACTGAAGCTTTCTTT
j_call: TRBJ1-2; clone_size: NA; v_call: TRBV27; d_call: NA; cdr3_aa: CASSLTALELRGYTF; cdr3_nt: TGTGCCAGCAGTCTAACAGCCCTGGAGTTGAGAGGCTACACCTTC
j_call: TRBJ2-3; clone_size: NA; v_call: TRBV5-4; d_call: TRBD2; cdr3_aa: CASASRTSGTDTQYF; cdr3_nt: TGTGCCAGCGCCTCCCGGACTAGCGGCACAGATACGCAGTATTTT
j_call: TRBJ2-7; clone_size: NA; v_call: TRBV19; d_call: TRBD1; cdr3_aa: CASSPPGTGYEQYF; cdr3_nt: TGTGCCAGTAGTCCCCCCGGGACAGGCTACGAGCAGTACTTC
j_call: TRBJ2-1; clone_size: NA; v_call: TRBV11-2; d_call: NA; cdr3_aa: CASSLASPYNEQFF; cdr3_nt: TGTGCCAGCAGCTTAGCATCGCCCTACAATGAGCAGTTCTTC
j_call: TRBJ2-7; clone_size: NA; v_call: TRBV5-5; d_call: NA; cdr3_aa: CASSLMTYEQYF; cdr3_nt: TGTGCCAGCAGCTTGATGACCTACGAGCAGTACTTC
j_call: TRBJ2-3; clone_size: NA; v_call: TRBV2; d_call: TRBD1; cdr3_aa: CASSVSQTGTGTTDTQYF; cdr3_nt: TGTGCCAGCAGTGTTTCTCAGACCGGGACAGGGACAACAGATACGCAGTATTTT
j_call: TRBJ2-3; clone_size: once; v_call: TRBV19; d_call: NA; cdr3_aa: CASTRGQTDTQYF; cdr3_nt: TGTGCCAGTACTCGGGGGCAGACAGATACGCAGTATTTT
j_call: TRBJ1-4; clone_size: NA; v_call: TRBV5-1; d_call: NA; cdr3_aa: CASSGGQNEKLFF; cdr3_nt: TGCGCCAGCAGCGGCGGACAGAATGAAAAACTGTTTTTT
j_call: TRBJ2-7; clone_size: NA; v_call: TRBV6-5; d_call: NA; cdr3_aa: CASSYSTNYEQYF; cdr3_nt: TGTGCCAGCAGTTACTCTACGAACTACGAGCAGTACTTC
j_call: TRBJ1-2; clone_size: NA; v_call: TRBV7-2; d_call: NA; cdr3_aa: CASSIQNYGYTF; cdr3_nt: TGTGCCAGCAGCATCCAAAACTATGGCTACACCTTC
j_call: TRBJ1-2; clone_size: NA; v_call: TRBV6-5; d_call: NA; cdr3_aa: CASNSWYGYTF; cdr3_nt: TGTGCCAGCAACTCATGGTATGGCTACACCTTC
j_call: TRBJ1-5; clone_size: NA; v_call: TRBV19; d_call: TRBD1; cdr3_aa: CASRGAGGINQPQHF; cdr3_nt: TGTGCCAGTAGGGGGGCAGGGGGAATTAATCAGCCCCAGCATTTT
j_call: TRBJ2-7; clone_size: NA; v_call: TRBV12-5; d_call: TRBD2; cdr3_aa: CASGLVLGGSSYEQYF; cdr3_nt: TGTGCTAGTGGTTTGGTACTGGGGGGGAGCTCCTACGAGCAGTACTTC
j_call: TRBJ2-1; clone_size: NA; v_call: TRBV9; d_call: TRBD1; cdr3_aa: CASSVAGTVEHNEQFF; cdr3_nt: TGTGCCAGCAGCGTAGCCGGGACAGTCGAACACAATGAGCAGTTCTTC
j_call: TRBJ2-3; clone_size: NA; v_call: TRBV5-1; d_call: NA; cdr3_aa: CASSLLAFSTDTQYF; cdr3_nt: TGCGCCAGCAGCTTGCTAGCGTTTAGCACAGATACGCAGTATTTT
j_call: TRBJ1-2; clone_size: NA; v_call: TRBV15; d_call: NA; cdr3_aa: CATSRVWKGDGNGYTF; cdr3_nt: TGTGCCACCAGCAGAGTATGGAAAGGGGATGGTAATGGCTACACCTTC
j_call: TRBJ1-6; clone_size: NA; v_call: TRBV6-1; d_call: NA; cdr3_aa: CASSGLDNSPLHF; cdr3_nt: TGTGCCAGCAGTGGGCTAGATAATTCACCCCTCCACTTT
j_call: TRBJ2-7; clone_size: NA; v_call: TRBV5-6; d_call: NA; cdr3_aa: CASSLGTHEQYF; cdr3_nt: TGTGCCAGCAGCTTGGGCACCCACGAGCAGTACTTC
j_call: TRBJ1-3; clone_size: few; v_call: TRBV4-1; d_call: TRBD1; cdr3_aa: CASSQDLQGKSGNTIYF; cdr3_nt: TGCGCCAGCAGCCAAGATCTACAGGGGAAATCTGGAAACACCATATATTTT
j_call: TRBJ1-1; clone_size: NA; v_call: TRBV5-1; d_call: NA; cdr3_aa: CASSLVRRNTEAFF; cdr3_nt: TGCGCCAGCAGCTTGGTACGGAGGAACACTGAAGCTTTCTTT
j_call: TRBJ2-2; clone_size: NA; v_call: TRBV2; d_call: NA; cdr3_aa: CASSGVGPGELFF; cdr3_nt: TGTGCCAGCAGTGGTGTGGGACCCGGGGAGCTGTTTTTT
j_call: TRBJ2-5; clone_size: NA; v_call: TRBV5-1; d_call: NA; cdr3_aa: CASSFGVAETQYF; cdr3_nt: TGCGCCAGCAGCTTTGGTGTTGCGGAGACCCAGTACTTC
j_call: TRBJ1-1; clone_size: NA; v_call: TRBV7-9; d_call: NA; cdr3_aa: CASSRDRRRGTEAFF; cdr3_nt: TGTGCCAGCAGTCGAGACAGGCGCCGCGGGACTGAAGCTTTCTTT